Listed below are T cell receptor beta chains from one sample, sequenced in a study of blood T cells in healthy people across ages. MiXCR, applied by TCRdb to the 5' RACE reads, yields one record per CDR3 protein. Among about 1.1 million distinct CDR3 sequences listed, 35% to 45% were seen once. The sample taken for sequencing was blood. These receptors were taken from a man younger than 30 in good health. Each CDR3 is given with its conserved first and last residue. Fields, in order: V gene, CDR3 protein.

TRBV7-3 CASSSGRGSDNEQYF
TRBV29-1 CSVAQATMNTEAFF
TRBV12-3/TRBV12-4 CASKHRDPGANVLTF
TRBV11-1 CASNPGRGALLSYNERFF
TRBV12-3/TRBV12-4 CASSSLQSRTYNEQYF
TRBV28 CASSPGGGGNTIYF
TRBV11-2 CASSFHPSLVGTEAFF
TRBV4-1 CASSPGPTGHNEQFF
TRBV20-1 CSASGGVYQETQYF
TRBV19 CASSIDRRRRNEQFF
TRBV20-1 CSAGSGVLQETQYF
TRBV9 CASSPSPGAISAFF
TRBV12-3/TRBV12-4 CASSPSSDRAGDTQYF
TRBV7-2 CASSLVGLEGTDTQYF
TRBV10-3 CAISEGTKTLPTNEKLFF
TRBV7-2 CASSLGSGGEGGNQPQHF
TRBV6-2/TRBV6-3 CASRAGPDKFYEQYF
TRBV30 CAWSGGWTGLMGYTF
TRBV7-3 CASSEGVVTEAFF
TRBV7-2 CASSLDDGKQYF
TRBV25-1 CASSDEWWGEGPGNTIYF
TRBV6-6 CASSIGLELLNTQYF
TRBV7-6 CASSLGGGLEARTDTQYF
TRBV2 CASSEGTEPSTDTQYF
TRBV7-2 CASSLPTPNTGELFF
TRBV20-1 CSASSLEDIGSYGNIIYF
TRBV27 CASRRGVNYGYTF
TRBV20-1 CSAPSTENYGYTF
TRBV14 CAGSQRQGAYEQYF
TRBV6-2/TRBV6-3 CASSYTVTETQYF
TRBV20-1 CSAPRQTEAFF
TRBV20-1 CSTRTGGRETQYF
TRBV7-2 CASSLGISSGGYGYTF
TRBV4-1 CASSQDRGYYGYTF
TRBV6-5 CASRPGGPSEQYF
TRBV12-3/TRBV12-4 CASSFTSGDIYGNEQFF
TRBV5-6 CASSLNPGTGHQPQHF
TRBV4-3 CASSQRPGDTGQFF
TRBV9 CASSSSLDTEAFF
TRBV2 CASSPASFNEKLFF
TRBV11-2 CASSLDRVRATPSYNEQFF
TRBV12-3/TRBV12-4 CASRGGVPNYGYTF
TRBV14 CASSPRDSGVQYF
TRBV2 CASSEFGGPTEAFF